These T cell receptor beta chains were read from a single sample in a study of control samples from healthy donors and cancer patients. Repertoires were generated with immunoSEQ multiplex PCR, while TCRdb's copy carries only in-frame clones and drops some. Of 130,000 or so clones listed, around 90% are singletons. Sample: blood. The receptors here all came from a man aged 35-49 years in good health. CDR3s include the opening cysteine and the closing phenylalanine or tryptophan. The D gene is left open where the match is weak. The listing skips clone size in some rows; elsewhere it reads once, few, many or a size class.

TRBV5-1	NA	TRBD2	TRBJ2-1	TGCGCCAGCAGCTCGGGATCGGGACTAGCTGACGATGAGCAGTTCTTC	CASSSGSGLADDEQFF
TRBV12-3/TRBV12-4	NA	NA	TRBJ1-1	TGTGCCAGCAGTTTACGGGTAAACACTGAAGCTTTCTTT	CASSLRVNTEAFF
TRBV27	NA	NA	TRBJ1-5	TGTGCCAGCAGTTTGCGGGGCCAGCCCCAGCATTTT	CASSLRGQPQHF
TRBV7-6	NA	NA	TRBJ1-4	TGTGCCAGCAGCCCATGGGGTGATGTAGATGAAAAACTGTTTTTT	CASSPWGDVDEKLFF
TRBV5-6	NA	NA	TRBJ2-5	TGTGCCAGCAGCTTGATCGGAGAGACCCAGTACTTC	CASSLIGETQYF
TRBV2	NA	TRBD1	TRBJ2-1	TGTGCCAGCACGACTCAGGGGGTTGAGCAGTTCTTC	CASTTQGVEQFF
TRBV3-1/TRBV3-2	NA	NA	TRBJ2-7	TGTGCCAGCAGCCGCTCGCGACAGCTCTCCTACGAGCAGTACTTC	CASSRSRQLSYEQYF
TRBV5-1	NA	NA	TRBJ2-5	TGCGCCAGCAGCTTACCCGGGACGGCGGGGGAGACCCAGTACTTC	CASSLPGTAGETQYF
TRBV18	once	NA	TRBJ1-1	TGTGCCAGCTCACCGCTGGGATCCGACACTGAAGCTTTCTTT	CASSPLGSDTEAFF
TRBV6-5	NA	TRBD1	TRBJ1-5	TGTGCCAGCACCCCCGGCAGGGGGGGACAGCCCCAGCATTTT	CASTPGRGGQPQHF
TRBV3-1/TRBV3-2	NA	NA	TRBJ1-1	TGTGCCAGCAGCCAAGGGGAGCTGAAGACTTTCTTT	CASSQGELKTFF
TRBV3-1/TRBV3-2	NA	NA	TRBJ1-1	TGTGCCAGCAGCCAAGGGGTCAGGGTGGGGACTGAAGCTTTCTTT	CASSQGVRVGTEAFF
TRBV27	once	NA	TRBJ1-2	TGTGCCAGCAGTACCGGGACCCACCACGTTGGGGGCTACACCTTC	CASSTGTHHVGGYTF
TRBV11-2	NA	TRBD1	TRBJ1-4	TGTGCCAGCAGCCAACGGACAGGGGGTAATGAAAAACTGTTTTTT	CASSQRTGGNEKLFF
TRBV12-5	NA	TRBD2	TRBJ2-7	TGTGCTAGTGCCCCCCCCGGACTAGCGGGCTACGAGCAGTACTTC	CASAPPGLAGYEQYF
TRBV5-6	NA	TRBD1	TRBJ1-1	TGTGCCAGCAGCTTGGGAGGGGGCCGGAACACTGAAGCTTTCTTT	CASSLGGGRNTEAFF
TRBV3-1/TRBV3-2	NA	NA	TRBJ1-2	TGTGCCAGCAGCCAAAATGACAAGGGCTATGGCTACACCTTC	CASSQNDKGYGYTF
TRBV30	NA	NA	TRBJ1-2	TGTGCCTGGAGTGCCAGGACATCAAGGGGCTACACCTTC	CAWSARTSRGYTF
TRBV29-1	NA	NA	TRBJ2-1	TGCAGCGTTGCCGAGGGGGGCCGGGGATACAATGAGCAGTTCTTC	CSVAEGGRGYNEQFF
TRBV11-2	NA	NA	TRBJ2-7	TGTGCCAGCAGCTTAGCTACGGGGCTTAGGAGCGAGCAGTACTTC	CASSLATGLRSEQYF
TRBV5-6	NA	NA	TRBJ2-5	TGTGCCAGCAGCTTCACTAGTGGGGAGACCCAGTACTTC	CASSFTSGETQYF
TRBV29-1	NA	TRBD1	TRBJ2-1	TGCAGCACCTTAGGGGGACAGGGATACAATGAGCAGTTCTTC	CSTLGGQGYNEQFF
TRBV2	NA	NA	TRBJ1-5	TGTGCCAGCAGTCCACAGGGAATGGACAATCAGCCCCAGCATTTT	CASSPQGMDNQPQHF
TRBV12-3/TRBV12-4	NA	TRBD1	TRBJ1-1	TGTGCCAGCAGCGTCGACAGGGACACTGAAGCTTTCTTT	CASSVDRDTEAFF
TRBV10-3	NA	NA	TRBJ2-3	TGTGCCATCAGTCCTCTGGGGCGCACAGATACGCAGTATTTT	CAISPLGRTDTQYF
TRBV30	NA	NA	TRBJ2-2	TGTGCCTGGAGTTTCTTTAGGGGGGCCACCGGGGAGCTGTTTTTT	CAWSFFRGATGELFF
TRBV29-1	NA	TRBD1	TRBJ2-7	TGCAGCGACACGCTTCGGGACAGGGATCCAACCGACCCCTACGAGCAGTACTTC	CSDTLRDRDPTDPYEQYF
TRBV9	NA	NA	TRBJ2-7	TGTGCCAGCAGCGTAGGGCAGGGGCACACCCCCGAGCAGTACTTC	CASSVGQGHTPEQYF
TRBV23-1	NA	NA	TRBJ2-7	TGCGCCAGCACTGCCAGGGTCGAGCAGTACTTC	CASTARVEQYF